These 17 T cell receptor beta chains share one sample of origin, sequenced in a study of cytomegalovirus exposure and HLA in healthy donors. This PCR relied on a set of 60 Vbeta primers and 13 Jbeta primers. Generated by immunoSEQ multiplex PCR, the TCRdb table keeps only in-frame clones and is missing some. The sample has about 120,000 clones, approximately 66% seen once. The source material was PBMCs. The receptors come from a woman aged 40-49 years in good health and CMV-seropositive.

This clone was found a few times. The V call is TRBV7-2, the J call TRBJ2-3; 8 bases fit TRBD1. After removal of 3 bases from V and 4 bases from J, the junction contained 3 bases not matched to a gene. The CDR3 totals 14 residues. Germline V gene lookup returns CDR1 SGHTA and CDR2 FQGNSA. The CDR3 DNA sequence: TGTGCCAGCAGCTTGGGACAGGCCCCAGATACGCAGTATTTT. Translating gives CASSLGQAPDTQYF.

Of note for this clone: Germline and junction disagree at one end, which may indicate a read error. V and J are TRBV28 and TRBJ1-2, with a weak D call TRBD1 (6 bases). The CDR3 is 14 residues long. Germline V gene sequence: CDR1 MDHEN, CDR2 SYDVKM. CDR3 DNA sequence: TGTGCCAGCCGTTTGGCTATTACAGGGCATGGCTACCCCTTC. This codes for CASRLAITGHGYPF.

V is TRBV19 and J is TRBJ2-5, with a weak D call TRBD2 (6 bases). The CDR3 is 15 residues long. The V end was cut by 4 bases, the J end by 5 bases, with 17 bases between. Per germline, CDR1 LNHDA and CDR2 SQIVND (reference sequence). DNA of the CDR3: TGTGCCAGTAGTAGTCGGGACTCCGCCAGGGAGACCCAGTACTTC. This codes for CASSSRDSARETQYF.

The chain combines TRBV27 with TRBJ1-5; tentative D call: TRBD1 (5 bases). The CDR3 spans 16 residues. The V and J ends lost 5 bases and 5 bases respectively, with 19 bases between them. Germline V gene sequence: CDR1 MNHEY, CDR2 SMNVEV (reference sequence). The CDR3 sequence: CASSPPRTKGDQPQHF. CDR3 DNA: TGTGCCAGCAGTCCACCTAGGACAAAAGGGGATCAGCCCCAGCATTTT.

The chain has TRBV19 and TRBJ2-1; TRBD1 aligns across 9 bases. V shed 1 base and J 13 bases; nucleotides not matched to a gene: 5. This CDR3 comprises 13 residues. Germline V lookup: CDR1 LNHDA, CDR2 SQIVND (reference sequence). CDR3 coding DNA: TGTGCCAGTAGTATAGGTCCAACAGGGGGCCAGTTCTTC. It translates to CASSIGPTGGQFF.

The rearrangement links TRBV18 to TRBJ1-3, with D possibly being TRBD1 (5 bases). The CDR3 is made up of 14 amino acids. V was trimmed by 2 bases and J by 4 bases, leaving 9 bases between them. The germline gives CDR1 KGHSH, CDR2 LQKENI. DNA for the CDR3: TGTGCCAGCTCACCAGGCAGGGCCGGAAACACCATATATTTT. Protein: CASSPGRAGNTIYF. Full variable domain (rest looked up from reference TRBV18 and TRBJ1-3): NAGVMQNPRHLVRRRGQEARLRCSPMKGHSHVYWYRQLPEEGLKFMVYLQKENIIDESGMPKERFSAEFPKEGPSILRIQQVVRGDSAAYFCASSPGRAGNTIYFGEGSWLTVV.

DNA for the CDR3: TGTGCCAGCAGCCGGACAGGGGGACTTGGAAACACCATATATTTT. Translating gives CASSRTGGLGNTIYF. The chain links TRBV6-5 to TRBJ1-3; 10 nucleotides line up with TRBD1. This CDR3 is 15 amino acids long. Germline trimming cut 6 bases from V and 3 bases from J; bases unmatched to any gene: 5. Germline V lookup: CDR1 MNHEY, CDR2 SVGAGI.

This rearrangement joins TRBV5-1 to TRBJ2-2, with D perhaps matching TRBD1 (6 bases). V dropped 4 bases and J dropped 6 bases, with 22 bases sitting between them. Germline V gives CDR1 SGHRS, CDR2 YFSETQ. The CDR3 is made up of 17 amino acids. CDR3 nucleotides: TGCGCCAGCAGCCCGATGGGGGCCCAACTCGCGGCCGGGGAGCTGTTTTTT. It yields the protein CASSPMGAQLAAGELFF.

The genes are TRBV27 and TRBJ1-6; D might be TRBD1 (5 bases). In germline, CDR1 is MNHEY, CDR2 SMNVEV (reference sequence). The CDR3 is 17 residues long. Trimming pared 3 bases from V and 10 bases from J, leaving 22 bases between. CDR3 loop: CASSLPDEGRWNSPLHF. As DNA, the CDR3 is TGTGCCAGCAGTTTGCCCGATGAGGGGAGGTGGAACTCACCCCTCCACTTT.

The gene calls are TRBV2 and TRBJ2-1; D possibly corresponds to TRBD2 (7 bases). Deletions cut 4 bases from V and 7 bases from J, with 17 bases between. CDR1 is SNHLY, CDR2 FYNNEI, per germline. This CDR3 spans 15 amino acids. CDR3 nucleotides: TGTGCCAGCAGTGCTTCCCGGGGGGCGGGGAATGAGCAGTTCTTC. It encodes CASSASRGAGNEQFF.

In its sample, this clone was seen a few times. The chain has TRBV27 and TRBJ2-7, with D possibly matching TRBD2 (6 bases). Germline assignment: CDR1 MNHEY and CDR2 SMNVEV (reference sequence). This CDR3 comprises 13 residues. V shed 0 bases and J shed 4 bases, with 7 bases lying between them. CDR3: CASSLSGGYEQYF. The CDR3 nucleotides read TGTGCCAGCAGTTTATCGGGAGGTTACGAGCAGTACTTC.

CDR3 protein: CASSESTYEQYF. In DNA, the CDR3 is TGTGCCAGCAGTGAGTCGACATACGAGCAGTACTTC. The chain is built from TRBV2 and TRBJ2-7; no definite D call. The V gene's germline CDR1 is SNHLY and CDR2 FYNNEI. This CDR3 comprises 12 residues. The V gene lost 3 bases and the J gene lost 4 bases, with 7 bases spanning the gap.

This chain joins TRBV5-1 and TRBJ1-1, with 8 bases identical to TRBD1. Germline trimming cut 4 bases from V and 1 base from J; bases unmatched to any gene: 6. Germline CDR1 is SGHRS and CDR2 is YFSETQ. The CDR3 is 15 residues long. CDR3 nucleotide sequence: TGCGCCAGCAGCACCCGACAGGGGCCGAACACTGAAGCTTTCTTT. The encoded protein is CASSTRQGPNTEAFF.

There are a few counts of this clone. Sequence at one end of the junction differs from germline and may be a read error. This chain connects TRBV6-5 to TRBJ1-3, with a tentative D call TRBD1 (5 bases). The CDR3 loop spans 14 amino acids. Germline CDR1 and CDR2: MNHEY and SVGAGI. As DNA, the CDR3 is TGTGCCAGCTCAGCGGGGGTATTGGGAAACGCCATATATTTT. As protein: CASSAGVLGNAIYF.

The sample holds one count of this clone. CDR3 sequence (DNA): TGTGCCAGCTCAGGCGGGTTCAGCAATCAGCCCCAGCATTTT. Its translation is CASSGGFSNQPQHF. This chain joins TRBV18 and TRBJ1-5; no definite D call. Germline V gene lookup returns CDR1 KGHSH and CDR2 LQKENI. There are 14 residues in the CDR3. The germline V and J ends were trimmed by 5 bases and 1 base, with 9 bases remaining between them.

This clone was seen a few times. The CDR3 protein is CASSPTGGNTEAFF. The CDR3 bases are TGTGCCAGCAGCCCTACGGGAGGAAACACTGAAGCTTTCTTT. The chain joins TRBV5-8 to TRBJ1-1; D gene ambiguous. CDR3 length: 14 residues. CDR1 and CDR2 (germline): SGHTS, YDEGEE. V was shortened by 4 bases and J by 2 bases, with 12 bases between the two germline ends.

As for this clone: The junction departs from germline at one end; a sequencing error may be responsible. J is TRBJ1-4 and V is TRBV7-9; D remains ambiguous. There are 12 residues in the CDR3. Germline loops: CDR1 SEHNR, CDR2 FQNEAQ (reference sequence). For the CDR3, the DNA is TGTTCCAGCAGCTTCGCGGGGGAAAAACTGTTTTTT. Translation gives CSSSFAGEKLFF.